The 10 T cell receptor beta chains below all came from one sample that was sequenced in a study of blood T cell repertoires in COVID-19. Repertoires were generated with immunoSEQ multiplex PCR, while TCRdb's copy carries only in-frame clones and drops some. The table lists some 270,000 clones, roughly 82% of them singletons, with about 6% in the top ten. Specimen: peripheral blood. The receptor source for this set is a woman older than 75 with COVID-19, enrolled during active disease.

This clone was recorded only once. The chain combines TRBV4-1 with TRBJ2-7; 9 bases are shared with TRBD2. The CDR3 runs 18 residues. V shed 5 bases and J 3 bases; nucleotides not matched to a gene: 17. Germline loops: CDR1 MGHRA, CDR2 YSYEKL. The CDR3 DNA follows: TGCGCCAGCAGCTTAAAAACTAGCGGGCCGATTGATTACTACGAGCAGTACTTC. This gives the protein CASSLKTSGPIDYYEQYF.

This clone was recorded at least ten times. The V call is TRBV18, the J call TRBJ2-5; 8 bases map to TRBD2. This CDR3 is built from 15 residues. Germline V lookup: CDR1 KGHSH, CDR2 LQKENI. With V trimmed by 6 bases and J by 4 bases, 10 bases remained unmatched. CDR3 nucleotide sequence: TGTGCCAGCTCCCCTCGGGTAGCGGGGACAGAGACCCAGTACTTC. Translated, it gives CASSPRVAGTETQYF.

J is TRBJ2-5 and V is TRBV5-6, with 10 bases fitting TRBD1. Germline assignment: CDR1 SGHDT and CDR2 YYEEEE. The CDR3 has 16 residues. The junction had 7 bases not matched to a gene; V was cut back by 2 bases and J by 3 bases. CDR3 coding DNA: TGTGCCAGCAGCTTCATAACGACAGGGGGCAAAGAGACCCAGTACTTC. It yields the protein CASSFITTGGKETQYF.

This clone was found a few times. The genes are TRBV27 and TRBJ1-5, with TRBD1 identical over 7 bases. The length of the CDR3 is 17 residues. Trimming removed 4 bases from V and 6 bases from J; junction bases left unmatched: 15. Per the germline V gene, CDR1 is MNHEY and CDR2 is SMNVEV (reference sequence). CDR3 DNA sequence: TGTGCCAGCAGTTCCTCGACAGGGTTAAGTCGGGGTCAGCCCCAGCATTTT. Protein product: CASSSSTGLSRGQPQHF.

The rearrangement links TRBV6-5 to TRBJ1-2; 7 bases match TRBD1. The V gene's germline CDR1 is MNHEY and CDR2 SVGAGI. V shed 4 bases and J 8 bases; nucleotides not matched to a gene: 4. This CDR3 has 12 residues. The CDR3 DNA is TGTGCCAGCAGTTCGGGACAGCGGGGCTACACCTTC. It codes for CASSSGQRGYTF.

The V gene is TRBV6-5, the J gene TRBJ1-5; D might be TRBD1 (6 bases). The germline gives CDR1 MNHEY, CDR2 SVGAGI. The CDR3 sequence is 13 residues long. Between the trimmed V and J ends, which lost 5 bases and 5 bases, there was a span of 10 bases. CDR3 loop: CASSKDSHQPQHF. CDR3 nucleotides: TGTGCCAGCAGTAAGGACAGCCATCAGCCCCAGCATTTT.

The rearrangement uses TRBV25-1 and TRBJ2-1; 8 bases line up with TRBD2. The CDR3 runs to 15 residues. The V segment lost 5 bases and the J segment 0 bases; nucleotides outside the gene matches: 3. From germline, CDR1 is MGHDK and CDR2 SYGVNS. This CDR3 is CASSLAGRSYNEQFF. The CDR3 DNA sequence: TGTGCCAGCAGTTTAGCGGGGCGCTCCTACAATGAGCAGTTCTTC.

This clone was observed a few times. The chain recombines TRBV5-1 with TRBJ1-1; D gene unclear. Per the germline V gene, CDR1 is SGHRS and CDR2 is YFSETQ. V was pared by 2 bases and J by 1 base, with 9 bases between. This CDR3 region has 14 residues. CDR3 sequence (DNA): TGCGCCAGCAGCTTCTCTTCCTCGAACACTGAAGCTTTCTTT. It translates to CASSFSSSNTEAFF.

The J gene is TRBJ1-6, the V gene TRBV3-1 (or the pseudogene TRBV3-2); a possible D gene is TRBD1 (6 bases). The CDR3 contains 14 residues. V lost 4 bases and J 10 bases, leaving 14 bases between the germline ends. Germline V lookup: CDR1 LGHDT, CDR2 YNNKEL (reference sequence). CDR3 coding DNA: TGTGCCAGCAGCCTATCACAGGGTCGGTCACCCCTCCACTTT. Its translation: CASSLSQGRSPLHF.

V is TRBV19 and J is TRBJ2-1; D gene ambiguous. The CDR3 is made up of 14 amino acids. In germline, CDR1 is LNHDA, CDR2 SQIVND (reference sequence). V lost 4 bases, J lost 9 bases, and 16 bases lay in between. The CDR3 sequence is CASSRSTGFGEQFF. CDR3 sequence (DNA): TGTGCCAGTAGTAGGAGCACCGGATTCGGTGAGCAGTTCTTC.